This record covers a single T cell receptor (beta chain). CDR1 is ENHRY, CDR2 SYGVKD, per germline. The V end was cut by 6 bases, the J end by 0 bases, with 12 bases between. The CDR3 is 15 amino acids. This sample was included in a study of blood T cell repertoires in COVID-19. The authors' processing: Quantification of nucleated cells was approximated via reference gene primer amplification. Measured with immunoSEQ multiplex PCR; TCRdb has only the in-frame clones, and not every one. V, J and clone size were drawn from that table, and D and trimming were deduced from the DNA. Of about 210,000 clones in the sample, approximately 91% were seen once.

Specimen: peripheral blood. The gene calls are TRBV10-3 and TRBJ1-3; D is uncertain. This sequence was found in a middle-aged woman with acute or convalescent COVID-19. The CDR3 region has the DNA TGTGCCATCAGCCCACAGATCACCTCTGGAAACACCATATATTTT. Translating gives CAISPQITSGNTIYF.